The 4 T cell receptor beta chains reported below all come from one sample, sequenced in a study of T cells in Graves' hyperthyroidism and ophthalmopathy. Regions amplified from RNA transcripts were the TCR beta CDR3 regions. A first-round RT-PCR of the TCR CDR3 used the HTBI primer set. TCRdb independently ran MiXCR on the multiplex PCR reads; one entry per CDR3 protein. The sample has fewer than 650,000 distinct CDR3 sequences; 12% to 15% are singletons. Input material: blood. Source of these receptors: a woman in her thirties or forties with Graves' hyperthyroidism.

CDR3: CASSPPVGGKVRGEDGYTF. CDR3 DNA: TGTGCCAGCTCACCACCAGTCGGAGGGAAGGTTCGGGGTGAAGATGGCTACACCTTC. This chain connects TRBV18 to TRBJ1-2; unclear D gene. Germline CDR1 reads KGHSH; CDR2 reads LQKENI. This CDR3 has 19 amino acids. The V end lost 0 bases, the J end lost 6 bases, and 26 bases lay between the germline ends.

This clonotype was counted many times. V usage is TRBV20-1 and J usage is TRBJ1-3; no firm D call. Germline V CDR1 and CDR2: DFQATT, SNEGSKA (reference sequence). The CDR3 has 14 residues. Trimming stripped 3 bases from V and 0 bases from J, with 9 bases between. The CDR3 bases are TGCAGTGCTAGTGGCGGTCGCTCTGGAAACACCATATATTTT. Translation: CSASGGRSGNTIYF.

This clonotype has only a few counts. V is TRBV6-1 and J is TRBJ1-3; D not resolved. The V end lost 1 base, the J end lost 0 bases, and 7 bases lay between the germline ends. Germline CDR1 reads MNHNS; CDR2 reads SASEGT. The CDR3 sequence is 15 residues long. The DNA of the CDR3 is TGTGCCAGCAGTGAAGAATATAGCTCTGGAAACACCATATATTTT. It encodes CASSEEYSSGNTIYF.

The table lists this clonotype with many counts. V and J are TRBV7-2 and TRBJ2-4; TRBD1 aligns across 9 bases. Germline V CDR1 and CDR2: SGHTA, FQGNSA. V shed 5 bases and J 6 bases; nucleotides not matched to a gene: 8. This CDR3 is 15 amino acids long. CDR3 amino acids: CASSATGQGINIQYF. The CDR3 DNA follows: TGTGCCAGCAGCGCAACGGGACAGGGCATAAACATTCAGTACTTC. The full variable domain, with the rest looked up from reference TRBV7-2 and TRBJ2-4, is GAGVSQSPSNKVTEKGKDVELRCDPISGHTALYWYRQSLGQGLEFLIYFQGNSAPDKSGLPSDRFSAERTGGSVSTLTIQRTQQEDSAVYLCASSATGQGINIQYFGAGTRLSVL.